The present T cell receptor (beta chain) was sequenced within a study of shared clonotypes between healthy human individuals (dated by TCRdb to 2020 to 2021). Background on the whole study: A couple of women and a few men aged 18 to 49 years were included in the cohort. For each donor, CD4 naive and CD4 memory were each run on three plates, CD8 naive on two plates, and CD8 memory on one plate. The study deeply sequenced blood TCR repertoires of about 5 healthy adults to estimate repertoire size and the extent of clonotype sharing between individuals. To increase sequencing depth and limit assay-specific biases, different laboratories used diverse techniques to prepare libraries and sequence TCR repertoires. Each donor's leukapheresis produced roughly between roughly 0.94 and 9.5 billion PBMCs. What the study reported, not specific to this receptor: Roughly 5% of naive CD4, 3.5% of naive CD8, approximately 2% of memory CD4, and 0.4% of memory CD8 clonotypes were shared across several donors. Only blood was sampled, and tissue TCR repertoires likely differ from those in blood. Compared with non-shared clonotypes, clonotypes shared by all four sorted-subset donors had higher generation probabilities. Naive subsets generally had larger estimated clonotype richness than memory subsets did. Rarefaction of sorted-subset datasets indicated incomplete sequencing despite the large sequencing depth. Based on pairwise subsampling, the degree of clonotype sharing among donors was expected to be affected by sequencing depth. Because the study included only a small number of donors, the genetic and exposure-history diversity represented was limited.

A word on this clone: This receptor's antigen is unknown. No base quality values were provided; no much bigger clone lies one nucleotide off.

Using the deep immunoSEQ assay, multiplex PCR amplified TCR CDR3 regions from genomic DNA. For each cell subset, the extracted genomic DNA was distributed evenly across all wells of several immunoSEQ 96-well plates, and each plate served as one replicate. For sorted subsets, each replicate PCR was loaded with roughly 190 ng genomic DNA, equivalent to approximately 33,000 T cell genomes. Purified libraries were measured with a Qubit 3.0 fluorometer, size-checked on a Bioanalyzer 2100, and measured again with the KAPA Library Quantification kit. Every immunoSEQ 96-well plate was sequenced on a dedicated single-read 150-cycle Illumina NextSeq 550 flow cell. In the source study's methods: Because the immunoSEQ output held only junctional sequences and lacked quality scores, the filtering could not match the filtering applied to full-length reads. Sequences were annotated with PyIR, a Python wrapper for IgBLAST v1.9, and V/J genes and CDR3 were assigned using IMGT germline references. Reads were removed for weak V/J assignments (E-value above 1e-6), missing CDR3, stop codons, out-of-frame junctions, or ambiguous translated residues. V3J clonotypes were defined as sequences sharing an identical inferred V gene, J gene, and CDR3 amino acid sequence. Percentage overlap between repertoires was calculated by dividing the number of shared unique clonotypes by the size of the smaller repertoire. Three approaches were used to assess repertoire richness: RTK rarefaction, the Chao1 estimator, and Recon v2.1 estimates of unobserved clonotypes. Generation probabilities for all TCRbeta clonotypes obtained by the gDNA method from a few donors were computed using OLGA. As stored in TCRdb, this immuneACCESS dataset retains in-frame rearrangements with V and J assigned. A fraction of the clones does not appear; measured against another copy, unresolved V genes explain less than half of the discrepancy, and the remainder lacks a known reason. The V and J calls and clone size are taken from that table; D and trimming were inferred from the DNA. This sample gives roughly 2,500,000 clones in total; 80% to 95% of them show up just once. The ten largest clonotypes hold roughly 0.39% of the sample.

The donors were healthy, HIV-negative adults who had no recently reported acute infections or vaccinations. Every donor was a Caucasian adult living in Nashville, Tennessee, USA. CD4+ T cells were enriched by magnetic negative selection, after which naive cells were positively selected on CD45RA and the negative fraction was taken as the memory subset. After blood collection by leukapheresis, PBMCs were isolated using Ficoll-Histopaque density gradient centrifugation and then cryopreserved in the vapor phase of liquid nitrogen. Purity and quantity of every magnetically sorted T cell population were checked by analytical flow cytometry. Genomic DNA was isolated from each sorted fraction and quantified by UV absorbance on a Nanodrop 2000c. V is cut by 6 bases and J by 0 bases, and the space between the germline ends is 18 bases. Inclusive of the bounding cysteine and phenylalanine, the CDR3 is 17 residues long. The retained sequence is limited to the CDR3, 51 bases, with the frame set at the first base. CDR1 and CDR2 are drawn from the germline V gene: SNHLY, FYNNEI.

The sample was naive CD4+ T cells from PBMCs. According to the study, the label for this sample's cell subset or site signals: CD45RA+ positively selected. This chain is built from TRBV2 and TRBJ2-1; a weak D assignment points to TRBD2 (6 bases agree). The clonotype comes from a man between 18 and 35 years old in good health. Some clones in this sample may be carry-over from other donors' samples. The CDR3 protein is CASSLLGLPSSYNEQFF. The nucleotide sequence is TGTGCCAGCAGCCTATTGGGACTTCCGAGCTCCTACAATGAGCAGTTCTTC.